This T cell receptor (beta chain) was profiled in a study of Ad26.COV2.S vaccination and SARS-CoV-2 variants. Study at large: Once or twice, 56 days apart, Ad26.COV2.S was delivered intramuscularly. Study conclusions and caveats: From the TCR breadth and depth analyses, total T cell responses may have been underestimated.

Concerning this clone: Its specificity is unknown.

Documented treatment: some 19 received Ad26.COV2.S at low or high dose, single or two shots; roughly 5 received placebo; per-sample allocation not given. Each sample was drawn 63 days after the first injection (of vaccine or placebo). At a Boston site, the person donating was an adult of 18-55 years. This vaccine is an Ad26 vector that expresses the Wuhan-strain SARS-CoV-2 spike. Germline loops: CDR1 MNHEY, CDR2 SVGEGT. This CDR3 comprises 13 residues. J was trimmed by 3 bases and V by 2 bases; bases with no gene match: 0. The repertoire was sequenced with immunoSEQ multiplex PCR; TCRdb's copy has only in-frame clones and lacks some. The table includes under 600,000 clones, 89% detected once.

The chain uses TRBV6-2 or TRBV6-3 and TRBJ1-2, with 7 bases identical to TRBD1. This receptor was identified in a person aged 18-60 years who received the Ad26.COV2.S COVID-19 vaccine or a placebo. The material was peripheral blood, obtained in a trial of Ad26.COV2.S vaccine versus placebo. DNA for the CDR3: TGTGCCAGCAGTTACGACAGGGACTATGGCTACACCTTC. Protein sequence: CASSYDRDYGYTF.